This section outlines one T cell receptor beta chain sequence together with its context. This clonotype was observed at least ten times. There is no known antigen for this receptor. Nothing much larger sits one base from this clone, and base qualities are not available. Taken from the germline V gene, the CDR1 and CDR2 loops are SGHAT and FQNNGV. The CDR3 runs 16 residues from the cysteine to the phenylalanine. Only the CDR3 portion is preserved as DNA: 48 bases, with reading frame beginning at the first base. The junction shows trimming of 3 bases on V and 4 bases on J, and the gene matches do not reach 8 bases of it. This entry comes from a study of neurological immune-mediated disorders (dated by TCRdb to between 2018 and 2020). Broadly, across the study: Among the 34 multiple sclerosis patients, relapsing-remitting MS was present in some 30 and secondary progressive MS was present in 3. Using UMI-based sequencing, the study compared peripheral blood TCR-beta repertoires from patients with HTLV-I-associated myelopathy (HAM/TSP), patients with multiple sclerosis, and healthy controls. The roughly 99 TCR-beta libraries covered PBMC samples along with longitudinal samples, technical triplicates, and paired sorted CD4+ and CD8+ T-cell subsets. Of the 60 to 70 subjects in the cohort, around 14 were HAM/TSP patients, about 34 were multiple sclerosis patients, and roughly 20 were healthy controls. Broad study findings and their caveats: No clinical or MRI features were associated with the MS cluster, and the authors said that larger cohorts are needed. TCR clonal expansion was greatest in HAM/TSP patients and smallest in MS patients, who ranked below even healthy controls. Phylogenetic analysis grouped repertoires from 18 of 34 MS patients into a cluster of related CDR3 sequences, suggesting a possible repertoire-level signature. No identical CDR3 amino acid sequences were shared among expanded clones across subjects, suggesting private TCR-beta repertoires in all groups.

cDNA synthesis used template-switch 5'RACE with a primer carrying a 10-nucleotide random unique molecular identifier tagging each TCR transcript. Each sequencing run produced over 180 million TCR-beta sequences covering 15-18 subjects. Total RNA was extracted with the RNeasy kit. TCR-beta VDJ regions were amplified with primers for the TCR constant region and the 5'RACE anchor, using the KAPA Real-time Library Amplification kit. A first PCR added sample indexes and Illumina adaptors, after which a second PCR increased the library yield. After Ampure bead purification, the roughly 650 bp TCR product was size-selected on a 2% E-gel SizeSelection system. Before pooling, libraries had their quality checked on a Bioanalyzer, their concentration measured with Qubit, and their quantity determined with the Kapa Library Quantification kit. Paired-end 2 x 150 bp sequencing of the libraries was performed on an Illumina HiSeq 2500. To increase sequence diversity, roughly 24-32% phiX was spiked into each library pool. Per the source publication's procedure: Quality-filtered reads were processed with the UMI-based MiGEC pipeline, which removed over 80% of raw TCR sequences during error correction. VDJ genes were aligned to IMGT germline references, and clonotypes were defined by unique CDR3 amino acid sequence plus V-J genes. VDJtools evaluated clonal expansion, Shannon diversity and CDR3 relatedness (CalcPairwiseDistances, ClusterSamples); CLCbio workbench built phylogenetic trees. Clones with at least 8 unique UMIs were defined as expanded, with this threshold being based on coefficient-of-variation modelling across technical triplicates. The public reads were quality trimmed at Q25 with fastp and then assembled into clones with MiXCR by TCRdb, keeping productive beta chains. One record per CDR3 amino acid sequence lists the most common genes and DNA. These V and J calls derive from TCRdb rather than the authors' analysis. Within this sample are roughly 60,000 distinct CDR3 sequences, with roughly 3.3% of them counted one time only. Together, the top ten hold approximately 3.1% of the sample.

For unsorted PBMC libraries, 2 million PBMCs were used after storage in RNAlater at -80 degrees C until RNA extraction. Multiple sclerosis patients were enrolled in a US clinical protocol evaluating disease progression by magnetic resonance imaging. Peripheral blood was subjected to Ficoll-Hypaque density gradient centrifugation to isolate PBMCs, which were then cryopreserved in liquid nitrogen. This TCR was recovered from a woman aged 25 to 39 with multiple sclerosis. Sequenced material: PBMCs. The V and J segments used are TRBV11-2 and TRBJ2-2; TRBD2 agrees with 7 junctional bases. The CDR3 protein: CASSFWGGGVTGELFF. In nucleotide form, the sequence is TGTGCCAGCAGCTTCTGGGGGGGAGGTGTCACCGGGGAGCTGTTTTTT.